A selection of T cell receptor beta chains follows, all from one sample in a study of blood T cell repertoires in COVID-19. TCRdb's copy holds only in-frame clones and misses some; the assay was immunoSEQ multiplex PCR. The sample includes hundreds of thousands of clones, 75% to 90% of them seen just once. Material for sequencing was peripheral blood. The receptors were gathered from a woman between 18 and 30 years old with acute or convalescent COVID-19. Each CDR3 is given with its conserved first and last residue. Each record gives: clone size, J gene, D gene, V gene, CDR3 protein, CDR3 DNA. A D gene is named only where the DNA matches it firmly. The listing skips clone size in some rows; elsewhere it reads once, few, many or a size class.

>.|TRBJ2-7|.|TRBV9
CASSVGHQSSYEQYF
TGTGCCAGCAGCGTAGGTCACCAATCCAGCTACGAGCAGTACTTC
>.|TRBJ1-1|.|TRBV7-3
CASSLTITGEAFF
TGTGCCAGCAGCTTAACGATAACAGGGGAAGCTTTCTTT
>few|TRBJ1-2|.|TRBV7-6
CASGLPNYGYTF
TGTGCCAGCGGACTACCTAATTATGGCTACACCTTC
>.|TRBJ2-7|TRBD2|TRBV28
CASSGLGEGSEQYF
TGTGCCAGCAGTGGCCTCGGGGAGGGAAGCGAGCAGTACTTC
>.|TRBJ2-5|TRBD2|TRBV6-5
CASSLTSGPYQETQYF
TGTGCCAGCAGTTTAACTAGCGGGCCGTACCAAGAGACCCAGTACTTC
>few|TRBJ2-7|.|TRBV27
CASSFRTGGVEQYF
TGTGCCAGCAGTTTCCGAACAGGGGGGGTCGAGCAGTACTTC
>once|TRBJ1-6|.|TRBV6-5
CASWGHSYNSPLHF
TGTGCCAGCTGGGGACACTCCTATAATTCACCCCTCCACTTT
>.|TRBJ2-4|TRBD1|TRBV27
CASSLTATGDIQYF
TGTGCCAGCAGTTTAACAGCTACAGGGGACATTCAGTACTTC
>.|TRBJ2-2|.|TRBV28
CASSSQTTNTGELFF
TGTGCCAGCAGTTCCCAGACGACTAACACCGGGGAGCTGTTTTTT
>.|TRBJ1-3|.|TRBV18
CASSPLGAAGNTIYF
TGTGCCAGCTCACCGCTGGGGGCGGCTGGAAACACCATATATTTT
>.|TRBJ2-1|TRBD1|TRBV2
CASSEVAGTGRSEEFF
TGTGCCAGCAGTGAAGTAGCTGGGACAGGGCGTAGTGAGGAGTTCTTC
>.|TRBJ2-3|TRBD1|TRBV29-1
CSVLRTGMSTDTQYF
TGCAGCGTCCTCCGGACAGGGATGAGCACAGATACGCAGTATTTT
>.|TRBJ1-2|TRBD1|TRBV10-1
CASSDGTASPDGYTF
TGCGCCAGCAGTGATGGGACAGCTTCGCCCGATGGCTACACCTTC
>.|TRBJ2-7|TRBD1|TRBV19
CASSIAGGDPYEQYF
TGTGCCAGTAGTATCGCAGGGGGCGACCCATACGAGCAGTACTTC
>.|TRBJ1-1|.|TRBV19
CASSTDSGTEAFF
TGTGCCAGTAGTACCGACTCCGGGACAGAAGCTTTCTTT
>.|TRBJ2-3|.|TRBV19
CASTPRGTGSTDTQYF
TGTGCCAGTACCCCCAGAGGTACCGGTAGCACAGATACGCAGTATTTT
>.|TRBJ2-5|TRBD2|TRBV7-3
CASSLNAGGRKETQYF
TGTGCCAGCAGCTTAAACGCGGGAGGTAGGAAGGAGACCCAGTACTTC
>.|TRBJ1-1|.|TRBV24-1
CATSVYTITEAFF
TGTGCCACCAGTGTTTATACAATCACTGAAGCTTTCTTT
>.|TRBJ1-2|.|TRBV12-5
CASGLRLEYGYTF
TGTGCTAGTGGTTTACGACTGGAATATGGCTACACCTTC
>.|TRBJ1-1|.|TRBV3-1/TRBV3-2
CASSPFLNTEAFF
TGTGCCAGCAGCCCTTTCTTGAACACTGAAGCTTTCTTT
>.|TRBJ2-5|.|TRBV5-1
CASSFPTNQETQYF
TGCGCCAGCAGCTTTCCGACAAATCAAGAGACCCAGTACTTC
>once|TRBJ1-5|.|TRBV19
CASSNDRSNQPQHF
TGTGCCAGTAGTAACGACAGAAGCAATCAGCCCCAGCATTTT
>.|TRBJ1-1|.|TRBV5-1
CASSSGDSTEAFF
TGCGCCAGCAGCTCAGGGGATTCGACTGAAGCTTTCTTT
>.|TRBJ1-1|.|TRBV19
CASSSALNTEAFF
TGTGCCAGTAGTAGCGCATTGAACACTGAAGCTTTCTTT
>.|TRBJ2-2|TRBD2|TRBV19
CASGGEAGELFF
TGTGCCAGTGGGGGGGAAGCCGGGGAGCTGTTTTTT
>.|TRBJ2-2|.|TRBV4-1
CASSRYGQRTNTGELFF
TGCGCCAGCAGCCGCTATGGACAGAGGACCAACACCGGGGAGCTGTTTTTT
>.|TRBJ1-2|TRBD1|TRBV19
CASRGQLYGYTF
TGTGCCAGTAGGGGACAGCTCTATGGCTACACCTTC
>.|TRBJ2-2|TRBD2|TRBV6-1
CASSDRLAGGTGELFF
TGTGCCAGCAGTGATCGTCTAGCGGGGGGCACCGGGGAGCTGTTTTTT
>.|TRBJ1-2|TRBD1|TRBV5-6
CASTFLDRDYGYTF
TGTGCCAGCACCTTTTTGGACAGGGACTATGGCTACACCTTC
>.|TRBJ2-7|.|TRBV7-9
CASSPGTSTSYEQYF
TGTGCCAGCAGCCCTGGGACATCTACCTCCTACGAGCAGTACTTC
>.|TRBJ2-1|.|TRBV7-8
CASSSAETGNEQFF
TGTGCCAGCAGCTCGGCGGAAACCGGCAATGAGCAGTTCTTC
>.|TRBJ1-1|.|TRBV3-1/TRBV3-2
CASRPGSLFNTEAFF
TGTGCCAGCAGGCCGGGTTCTCTATTTAACACTGAAGCTTTCTTT
>few|TRBJ1-5|TRBD1|TRBV19
CASSDSGTGPSQPQHF
TGTGCCAGTAGCGATTCCGGGACAGGCCCATCTCAGCCCCAGCATTTT
>few|TRBJ1-1|.|TRBV2
CASSGTGVRGTEAFF
TGTGCCAGCAGTGGGACGGGGGTGCGGGGCACTGAAGCTTTCTTT
>.|TRBJ2-7|TRBD2|TRBV11-1
CASSPSGGRSEYEQYF
TGTGCCAGCAGCCCTAGCGGGGGGCGCTCTGAGTACGAGCAGTACTTC